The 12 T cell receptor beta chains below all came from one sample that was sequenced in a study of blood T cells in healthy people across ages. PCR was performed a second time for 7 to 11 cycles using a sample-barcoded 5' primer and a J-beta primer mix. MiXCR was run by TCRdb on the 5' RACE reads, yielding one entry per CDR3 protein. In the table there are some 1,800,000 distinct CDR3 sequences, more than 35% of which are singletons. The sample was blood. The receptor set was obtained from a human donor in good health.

Written as DNA, the CDR3 is TGTGCCAGCAGCCATCGGATGGAGGACACTGAAGCTTTCTTT. It specifies CASSHRMEDTEAFF. J is TRBJ1-1 and V is TRBV3-1; D gene ambiguous. V lost 3 bases and J lost 3, with 11 bases in between. The CDR3 extends over 14 amino acids. The V gene's germline CDR1 is LGHDT and CDR2 YNNKEL (reference sequence).

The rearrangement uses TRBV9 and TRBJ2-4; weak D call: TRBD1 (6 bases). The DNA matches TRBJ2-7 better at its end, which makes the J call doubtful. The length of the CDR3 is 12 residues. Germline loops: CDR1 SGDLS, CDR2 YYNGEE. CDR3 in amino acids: CASGGSSAEQYF. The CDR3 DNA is TGTGCCAGCGGGGGCAGCTCAGCCGAGCAGTACTTC.

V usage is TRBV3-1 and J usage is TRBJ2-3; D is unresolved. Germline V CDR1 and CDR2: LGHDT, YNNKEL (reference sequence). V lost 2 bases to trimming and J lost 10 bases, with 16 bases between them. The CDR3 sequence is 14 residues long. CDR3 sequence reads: CASSQLTLATSQYF. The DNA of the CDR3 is TGTGCCAGCAGCCAACTAACCCTGGCTACTTCGCAGTATTTT.

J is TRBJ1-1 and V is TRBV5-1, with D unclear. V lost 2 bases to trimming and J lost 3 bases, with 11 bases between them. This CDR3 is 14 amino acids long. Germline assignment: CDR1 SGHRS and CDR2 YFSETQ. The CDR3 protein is CASSFGRSDTEAFF. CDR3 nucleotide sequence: TGCGCCAGCAGCTTCGGGCGGAGTGACACTGAAGCTTTCTTT.

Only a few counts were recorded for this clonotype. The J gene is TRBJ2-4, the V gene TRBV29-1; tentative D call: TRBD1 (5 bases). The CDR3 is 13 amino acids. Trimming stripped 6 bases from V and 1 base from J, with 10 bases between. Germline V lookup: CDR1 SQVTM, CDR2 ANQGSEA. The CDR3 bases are TGCAGCGTGTTGGACACTGCCAAAAACATTCAGTACTTC. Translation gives CSVLDTAKNIQYF. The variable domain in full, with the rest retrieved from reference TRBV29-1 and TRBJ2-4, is SAVISQKPSRDICQRGTSLTIQCQVDSQVTMMFWYRQQPGQSLTLIATANQGSEATYESGFVIDKFPISRPNLTFSTLTVSNMSPEDSSIYLCSVLDTAKNIQYFGAGTRLSVL.

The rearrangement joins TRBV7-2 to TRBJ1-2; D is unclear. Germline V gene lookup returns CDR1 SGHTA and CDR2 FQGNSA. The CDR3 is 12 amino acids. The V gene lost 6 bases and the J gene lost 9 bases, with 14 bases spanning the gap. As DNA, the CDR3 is TGTGCCAGCAGTCTGATACGGACGAGCTACACCTTC. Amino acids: CASSLIRTSYTF.

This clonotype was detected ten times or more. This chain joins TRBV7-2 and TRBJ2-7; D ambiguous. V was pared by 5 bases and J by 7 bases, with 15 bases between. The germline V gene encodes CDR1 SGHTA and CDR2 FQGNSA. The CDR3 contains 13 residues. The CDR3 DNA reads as TGTGCCAGCAGCACCGGTCTCCTTTGGGAGCAGTACTTC. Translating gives CASSTGLLWEQYF.

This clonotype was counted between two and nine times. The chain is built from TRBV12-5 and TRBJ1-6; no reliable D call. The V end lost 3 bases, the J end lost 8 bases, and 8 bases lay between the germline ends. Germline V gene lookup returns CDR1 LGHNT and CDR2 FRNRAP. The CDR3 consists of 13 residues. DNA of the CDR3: TGTGCTAGTGGTTTTGACGCGGATTCACCCCTCCACTTT. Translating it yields CASGFDADSPLHF.

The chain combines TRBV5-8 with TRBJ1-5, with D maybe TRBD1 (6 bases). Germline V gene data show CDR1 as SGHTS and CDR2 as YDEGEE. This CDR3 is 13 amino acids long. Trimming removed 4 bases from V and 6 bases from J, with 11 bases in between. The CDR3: CASSVGRGQPQHF. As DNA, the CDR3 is TGTGCCAGCAGCGTCGGCAGGGGTCAGCCCCAGCATTTT.

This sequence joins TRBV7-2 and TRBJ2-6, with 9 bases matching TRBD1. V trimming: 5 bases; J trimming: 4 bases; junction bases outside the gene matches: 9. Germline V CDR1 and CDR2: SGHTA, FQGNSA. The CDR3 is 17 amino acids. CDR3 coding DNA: TGTGCCAGCAGCCGACAGGGGGACGGATCCGGGGCCAACGTCCTGACTTTC. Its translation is CASSRQGDGSGANVLTF.

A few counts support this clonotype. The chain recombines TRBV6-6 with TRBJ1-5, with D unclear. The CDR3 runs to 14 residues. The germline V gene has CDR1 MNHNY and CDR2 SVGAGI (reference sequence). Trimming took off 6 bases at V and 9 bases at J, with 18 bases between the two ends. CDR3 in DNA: TGTGCCAGCAGCACGCAGCTTCTAGTTGGGCCCCAGCATTTT. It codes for CASSTQLLVGPQHF.

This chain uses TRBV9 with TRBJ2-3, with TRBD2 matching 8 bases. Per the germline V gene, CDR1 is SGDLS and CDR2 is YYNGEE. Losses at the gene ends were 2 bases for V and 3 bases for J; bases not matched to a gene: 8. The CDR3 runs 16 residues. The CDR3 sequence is CASSVPPSGGTDTQYF. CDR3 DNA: TGTGCCAGCAGCGTCCCCCCAAGCGGGGGAACAGATACGCAGTATTTT.